A single sample gave rise to the 28 T cell receptor beta chains below, sequenced in a study of T cells in localized non-small cell lung cancer. Clones were sequenced by immunoSEQ multiplex PCR, and TCRdb holds only the in-frame ones, with some missing. The profile shows some 2,600 clones, approximately 22% of them singletons. Here the sequenced sample was lung tumor tissue, taken before any cancer treatment. The receptors were sampled from a woman between 40 and 69 years old with stage I lung adenocarcinoma.

This clone was picked up a small number of times. J is TRBJ1-1 and V is TRBV19, with D hard to call. The CDR3 contains 13 residues. Germline-derived CDR1 and CDR2 are LNHDA and SQIVND (reference sequence). V lost 6 bases to trimming and J lost 1 base, with 9 bases between them. In DNA, the CDR3 is TGTGCCAGTAGCGACCAGAGGAACACTGAAGCTTTCTTT. Translated, it gives CASSDQRNTEAFF.

In this sample, this clone is medium-sized (0.01 to 0.1%). The V gene is TRBV9, the J gene TRBJ1-2; a weak D match, TRBD1 (6 bases). Germline lookup yields CDR1 SGDLS and CDR2 YYNGEE. The V and J ends lost 0 bases and 2 bases respectively, with 17 bases between them. The CDR3 totals 17 residues. CDR3 DNA: TGTGCCAGCAGCGTAGGGGTATGGGGGGCCCCAAACTATGGCTACACCTTC. It specifies CASSVGVWGAPNYGYTF.

The chain has TRBV29-1 and TRBJ2-1, with TRBD1 matching over 7 bases. V gave up 3 bases and J gave up 3 bases; unmatched junction bases: 11. The CDR3 runs 16 residues. Germline lookup yields CDR1 SQVTM and CDR2 ANQGSEA. In DNA form, the CDR3 reads TGCAGCGTTGAGGGCGATGACAGGGTCTACTACAATGAGCAGTTCTTC. Translation gives CSVEGDDRVYYNEQFF.

The chain joins TRBV9 to TRBJ1-1; no firm D call. Germline V gene lookup returns CDR1 SGDLS and CDR2 YYNGEE. Between the trimmed V and J ends, which lost 3 bases and 0 bases, there was a span of 15 bases. The CDR3 is 16 amino acids. CDR3 DNA: TGTGCCAGCAGCGCGAACCCCATGGCTATGAACACTGAAGCTTTCTTT. Translated: CASSANPMAMNTEAFF.

V usage is TRBV19 and J usage is TRBJ2-5, with D unclear. Per germline, CDR1 LNHDA and CDR2 SQIVND (reference sequence). There are 13 residues in the CDR3. The V gene lost 9 bases and the J gene lost 1 base, with 12 bases spanning the gap. DNA for the CDR3: TGTGCCAGCGCCGTGACGAGCCAAGAGACCCAGTACTTC. The encoded protein is CASAVTSQETQYF.

This clone was recorded many times. The V call is TRBV11-3, the J call TRBJ2-1; 12 bases fit TRBD2. Germline V gene sequence: CDR1 SGHNT, CDR2 YENEEA. The V segment lost 7 bases and the J segment 9 bases; nucleotides outside the gene matches: 10. CDR3 size: 15 residues. CDR3 residues: CASTRTSGAPGEQFF. The CDR3 coding sequence is TGTGCCAGCACCCGGACTAGCGGGGCGCCCGGTGAGCAGTTCTTC.

V is TRBV28 and J is TRBJ2-3; TRBD1 aligns across 8 bases. With 6 bases clipped from V and 1 base from J, the junction kept 9 bases outside the gene matches. Germline assignment: CDR1 MDHEN and CDR2 SYDVKM. The CDR3 sequence is 16 residues long. The chain's CDR3 is CASSSTGEVGTDTQYF. CDR3 nucleotides: TGTGCCAGCAGCTCGACAGGGGAGGTGGGCACAGATACGCAGTATTTT.

By its share, this clone is medium-sized. The J gene is TRBJ1-6, the V gene TRBV11-3; 7 bases map to TRBD1. CDR1 and CDR2 (germline): SGHNT, YENEEA. The V and J ends lost 6 bases and 0 bases, in that order; junction bases with no gene match: 8. CDR3 length: 17 amino acids. CDR3 residues: CASSPQGSFSYNSPLHF. In DNA, the CDR3 is TGTGCCAGCAGTCCACAGGGGTCCTTCTCCTATAATTCACCCCTCCACTTT. The whole variable domain, remainder taken from reference TRBV11-3 and TRBJ1-6, is EAGVVQSPRYKIIEKKQPVAFWCNPISGHNTLYWYLQNLGQGPELLIRYENEEAVDDSQLPKDRFSAERLKGVDSTLKIQPAELGDSAVYLCASSPQGSFSYNSPLHFGNGTRLTVT.

The rearrangement links TRBV11-3 to TRBJ1-6; possibly TRBD1 for D (6 bases). Trimming removed 4 bases from V and 2 bases from J, with 12 bases in between. Germline-derived CDR1 and CDR2 are SGHNT and YENEEA. This CDR3 is built from 16 residues. The CDR3 coding sequence is TGTGCCAGCAGCTCCTCGACAGGTGCCTATAATTCACCCCTCCACTTT. Translated: CASSSSTGAYNSPLHF.

The genes are TRBV23-1 and TRBJ1-2; no firm D call. TRBV23-1 is designated an ORF whose function remains uncertain. The V gene lost 6 bases and the J gene lost 3 bases, with 11 bases spanning the gap. The CDR3 has 13 amino acids. The CDR3 spells CASSPIGHYGYTF. For the CDR3, the DNA is TGCGCCAGCAGCCCTATAGGACACTATGGCTACACCTTC.

The chain combines TRBV18 with TRBJ1-4; D call uncertain. CDR3 size: 16 residues. V was cut by 3 bases and J by 3 bases, with 14 bases left in between. CDR1 KGHSH and CDR2 LQKENI come from the germline V gene. This chain's CDR3 is CASSPYDRRSNEKLFF. The CDR3 region has the DNA TGTGCCAGCTCACCGTATGATCGCAGGTCTAATGAAAAACTGTTTTTT.

The chain couples TRBV28 to TRBJ2-7; 8 nucleotides line up with TRBD1. The CDR3 contains 16 residues. Unmatched junction bases numbered 13, after V lost 6 bases and J lost 3 bases. Per the germline V gene, CDR1 is MDHEN and CDR2 is SYDVKM. CDR3 sequence reads: CASSPRVRQGNYEQYF. Written as DNA, the CDR3 is TGTGCCAGCAGCCCTAGGGTCCGACAGGGGAACTACGAGCAGTACTTC.

This rearrangement joins TRBV11-3 to TRBJ1-1; TRBD1 agrees at 7 bases. The J segment lost 1 base and the V segment lost 5 bases, leaving 4 bases of the junction unmatched. Germline assignment: CDR1 SGHNT and CDR2 YENEEA. The CDR3 contains 14 residues. CDR3 nucleotides: TGTGCCAGCAGCCCAGGACAGGAGAACACTGAAGCTTTCTTT. It yields the protein CASSPGQENTEAFF.

The sample holds a few counts of this clone. The chain combines TRBV1 with TRBJ1-2; the listed D gene, TRBD1, was not tested against the DNA. TRBV1 is designated a pseudogene. The CDR3 loop spans 15 amino acids. The CDR3 DNA reads TGCGCCAGCAGCCCAGCCGGGACAGGGTCGGGAGGCTACACCTTC. Its protein product is CASSPAGTGSGGYTF.

The chain employs TRBV4-1 and TRBJ2-1, with D unresolved. Germline assignment: CDR1 MGHRA and CDR2 YSYEKL. V was trimmed by 1 base and J by 3 bases, leaving 4 bases between them. The CDR3 runs to 13 residues. DNA of the CDR3: TGCGCCAGCAGCCAAGCCGTCTACAATGAGCAGTTCTTC. Translation gives CASSQAVYNEQFF.

The gene calls are TRBV11-3 and TRBJ2-7; D possibly corresponds to TRBD1 (5 bases). V was cut by 1 base and J by 5 bases, with 12 bases left in between. Germline CDR1 is SGHNT and CDR2 is YENEEA. CDR3 length equals 14 residues. The CDR3 DNA sequence: TGTGCCAGCAGCTTAGTTCGGAAGGGGAACGAGCAGTACTTC. Translation: CASSLVRKGNEQYF.

This clone turned up a few times. The CDR3 is CATGLAGTYEQYF. The CDR3 DNA follows: TGTGCCACGGGACTAGCGGGTACCTACGAGCAGTACTTC. The rearrangement links TRBV10-3 to TRBJ2-7; 12 bases match TRBD2. There are 13 residues in the CDR3. V shed 10 bases and J 2 bases; nucleotides not matched to a gene: 3. Germline values: CDR1 ENHRY, CDR2 SYGVKD.

Judged by abundance, this clone is medium-sized. The chain couples TRBV11-3 to TRBJ2-7; 9 positions agree with TRBD2. Germline V gives CDR1 SGHNT, CDR2 YENEEA. CDR3 size: 17 residues. V lost 4 bases, J lost 5 bases, and 15 bases stayed unmatched. CDR3 sequence (DNA): TGTGCCAGCAGCTCCCGCGGGGGGGCAGAAACTTCCCACGAGCAGTACTTC. This codes for CASSSRGGAETSHEQYF. Looking up the rest from reference TRBV11-3 and TRBJ2-7 gives the full variable domain: EAGVVQSPRYKIIEKKQPVAFWCNPISGHNTLYWYLQNLGQGPELLIRYENEEAVDDSQLPKDRFSAERLKGVDSTLKIQPAELGDSAVYLCASSSRGGAETSHEQYFGPGTRLTVT.

By frequency in the sample, this clone is medium-sized (0.01 to 0.1%). The chain is built from TRBV1 and TRBJ2-2; the D segment call TRBD2 is taken from the table without a DNA check. TRBV1 is termed a pseudogene. There are 16 residues in the CDR3. CDR3 bases: TGCGCCAGCAGCCAAGGGCAGCGTCGCGGCACCGGGGAGCTGTTTTTT. Its protein product is CASSQGQRRGTGELFF.

This clone showed up just a few times. The chain links TRBV7-7 to TRBJ2-6; the match to TRBD2 covers 7 bases. The CDR3 is made up of 15 amino acids. Germline V gene lookup returns CDR1 SSHAT and CDR2 FNYEAQ (reference sequence). Trimming took 5 bases from V and 2 from J; bases not matched to a gene: 3. The CDR3 nucleotides read TGTGCCAGCAGCATCGGGACTACTGGGGCCAACGTCCTGACTTTC. Its translation is CASSIGTTGANVLTF.

The V call is TRBV9, the J call TRBJ2-3; no definite D call. CDR3 length: 12 amino acids. CDR1 is SGDLS and CDR2 is YYNGEE in the germline V gene. The V gene lost 4 bases and the J gene lost 2 bases, with 5 bases spanning the gap. The CDR3 region has the DNA TGTGCCAGCAGCCCCAACACAGATACGCAGTATTTT. It translates to CASSPNTDTQYF.

This clone was seen more than once but under ten times. The genes are TRBV10-3 and TRBJ2-3; D possibly corresponds to TRBD2 (7 bases). The CDR3 is 12 residues long. CDR1 ENHRY and CDR2 SYGVKD come from the germline V gene. The V end lost 11 bases, the J end lost 5 bases, and 14 bases lay between the germline ends. This CDR3 reads CAALGGQDTQYF. CDR3 nucleotides: TGTGCCGCCCTGGGGGGGCAAGATACGCAGTATTTT.

This chain uses TRBV15 with TRBJ1-5; a weak D match, TRBD1 (6 bases). With 5 bases removed from V and 0 bases from J, the gap between germline ends came to 14 bases. The CDR3 is 16 amino acids. Germline V lookup: CDR1 LNHNV, CDR2 YYDKDF (reference sequence). The CDR3 spells CATSERGGYSNQPQHF. The DNA for the CDR3 is TGTGCCACCAGCGAGAGAGGGGGTTATAGCAATCAGCCCCAGCATTTT.

The gene calls are TRBV9 and TRBJ2-2; D may match TRBD1 or TRBD2 (6 bases each). Per the germline V gene, CDR1 is SGDLS and CDR2 is YYNGEE. Trimming shortened V by 6 bases and J by 2 bases, and 11 bases separated the two germline ends. CDR3 length equals 14 residues. The DNA of the CDR3 is TGTGCCAGCATGAGGGGGGCTAACACCGGGGAGCTGTTTTTT. Its translation is CASMRGANTGELFF.

This clone was found a few times. The rearrangement uses TRBV23-1 and TRBJ2-3; D is possibly TRBD2 (6 bases). TRBV23-1 is classed as an ORF, of uncertain function. The V end lost 6 bases, the J end lost 4 bases, and 11 bases lay between the germline ends. There are 13 residues in the CDR3. CDR3 region: CASSQERADTQYF. CDR3 bases: TGCGCCAGCAGCCAAGAGCGGGCAGATACGCAGTATTTT.

The V and J genes are TRBV30 and TRBJ2-7; TRBD1 is a possible D gene (5 bases). V lost 2 bases and J 3 bases, leaving 8 bases between the germline ends. Germline assignment: CDR1 GTSNPN and CDR2 SVGIG (reference sequence). The CDR3 is 12 residues long. In DNA, the CDR3 is TGTGCCTGGAGTCCCCAGGGCTACGAGCAGTACTTC. Residues: CAWSPQGYEQYF. Combining the CDR3 with reference TRBV30 and TRBJ2-7 gives the whole variable domain SQTIHQWPATLVQPVGSPLSLECTVEGTSNPNLYWYRQAAGRGLQLLFYSVGIGQISSEVPQNLSASRPQDRQFILSSKKLLLSDSGFYLCAWSPQGYEQYFGPGTRLTVT.

The chain recombines TRBV10-1 with TRBJ2-3; 9 positions agree with TRBD2. CDR1 is WNHNN, CDR2 SYGVQD, per germline (reference sequence). The V and J ends lost 2 bases and 5 bases, in that order; junction bases with no gene match: 8. CDR3 size: 16 residues. The CDR3 protein is CASSEVAGGPEDTQYF. The CDR3 bases are TGCGCCAGCAGTGAGGTGGCGGGGGGGCCCGAAGATACGCAGTATTTT.

The table lists this clone with a few counts. V is TRBV6-1 and J is TRBJ1-5, with 10 bases identical to TRBD1. J gave up 1 base and V 1 base, and 7 bases lay outside the gene matches. Germline V CDR1 and CDR2: MNHNS, SASEGT. CDR3 length: 18 amino acids. The CDR3 reads CASSEVGTGVMSNQPQHF. For the CDR3, the DNA is TGTGCCAGCAGTGAAGTGGGGACAGGGGTCATGAGCAATCAGCCCCAGCATTTT.